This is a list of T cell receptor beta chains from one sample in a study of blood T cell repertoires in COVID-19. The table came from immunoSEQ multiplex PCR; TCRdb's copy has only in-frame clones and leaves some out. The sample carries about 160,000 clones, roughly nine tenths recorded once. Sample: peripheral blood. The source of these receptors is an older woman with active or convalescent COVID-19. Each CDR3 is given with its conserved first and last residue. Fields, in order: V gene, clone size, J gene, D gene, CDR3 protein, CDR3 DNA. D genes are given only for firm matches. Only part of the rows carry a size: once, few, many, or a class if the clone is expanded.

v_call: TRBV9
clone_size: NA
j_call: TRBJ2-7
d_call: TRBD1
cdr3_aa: CASSVAPGQDTYEQYF
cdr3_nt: TGTGCCAGCAGCGTAGCCCCGGGACAGGATACCTACGAGCAGTACTTC

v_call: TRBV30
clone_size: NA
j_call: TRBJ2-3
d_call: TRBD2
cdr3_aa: CAWSVSAGGGMQYF
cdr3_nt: TGTGCCTGGAGTGTATCAGCGGGGGGAGGGATGCAGTATTTT

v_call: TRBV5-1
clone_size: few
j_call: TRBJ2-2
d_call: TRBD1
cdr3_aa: CASRDPGQGAGELFF
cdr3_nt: TGCGCCAGCAGGGACCCGGGACAGGGTGCCGGGGAGCTGTTTTTT

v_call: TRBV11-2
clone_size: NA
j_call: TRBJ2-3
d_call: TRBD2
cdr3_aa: CASSFMGLGSTDTQYF
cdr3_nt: TGTGCCAGCAGCTTTATGGGACTAGGAAGCACAGATACGCAGTATTTT

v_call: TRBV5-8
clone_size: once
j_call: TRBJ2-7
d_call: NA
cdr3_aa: CASSLAFYRDRYEQYF
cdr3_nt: TGTGCCAGCAGCTTGGCCTTTTACAGGGATCGATACGAGCAGTACTTC

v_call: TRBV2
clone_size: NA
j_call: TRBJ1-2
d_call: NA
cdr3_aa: CASSEQGVGAYGYTF
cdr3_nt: TGTGCCAGCAGTGAGCAGGGAGTGGGGGCCTATGGCTACACCTTC

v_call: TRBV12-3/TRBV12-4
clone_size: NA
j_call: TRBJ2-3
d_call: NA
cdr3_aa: CASSLFQDTQYF
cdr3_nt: TGTGCCAGCAGTTTATTCCAAGATACGCAGTATTTT

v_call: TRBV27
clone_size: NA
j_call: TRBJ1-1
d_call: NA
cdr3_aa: CASSLGVGDTEAFF
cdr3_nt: TGTGCCAGCAGTTTAGGGGTAGGGGACACTGAAGCTTTCTTT

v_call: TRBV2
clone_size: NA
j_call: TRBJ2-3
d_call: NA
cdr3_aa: CASNKGTLSTDTQYF
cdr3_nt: TGTGCCAGCAACAAGGGGACACTAAGCACAGATACGCAGTATTTT

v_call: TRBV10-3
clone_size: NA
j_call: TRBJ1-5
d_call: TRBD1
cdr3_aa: CAIGQDYQPQHF
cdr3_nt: TGTGCCATAGGACAGGACTATCAGCCCCAGCATTTT

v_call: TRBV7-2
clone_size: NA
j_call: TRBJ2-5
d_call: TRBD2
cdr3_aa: CASSREGLVQYF
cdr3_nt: TGTGCCAGCAGTCGTGAGGGACTAGTACAGTACTTC

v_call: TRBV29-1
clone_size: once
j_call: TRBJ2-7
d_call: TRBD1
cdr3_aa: CSAARGSTYEQYF
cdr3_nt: TGCAGCGCCGCCAGGGGGTCGACCTACGAGCAGTACTTC

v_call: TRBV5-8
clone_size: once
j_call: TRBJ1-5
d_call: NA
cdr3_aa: CASSLGQVRQPQHF
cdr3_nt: TGTGCCAGCAGCTTGGGCCAGGTTCGTCAGCCCCAGCATTTT

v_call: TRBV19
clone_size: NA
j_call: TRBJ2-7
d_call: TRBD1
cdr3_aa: CASSMLQGARGYEQYF
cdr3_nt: TGTGCCAGTAGTATGCTCCAGGGGGCTAGAGGTTACGAGCAGTACTTC

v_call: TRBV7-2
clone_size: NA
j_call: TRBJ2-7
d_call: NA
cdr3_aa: CASSSSRSTRPYEQYF
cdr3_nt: TGTGCCAGCAGCTCATCACGGTCCACCCGCCCCTACGAGCAGTACTTC

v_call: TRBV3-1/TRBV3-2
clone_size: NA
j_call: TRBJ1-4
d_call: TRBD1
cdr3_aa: CASSHMDRDGEKLFF
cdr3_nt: TGTGCCAGCAGCCACATGGACAGGGACGGGGAAAAACTGTTTTTT

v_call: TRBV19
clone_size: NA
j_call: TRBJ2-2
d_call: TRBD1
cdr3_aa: CASSYRGQTGELFF
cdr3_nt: TGTGCCAGTAGTTACAGGGGGCAAACCGGGGAGCTGTTTTTT

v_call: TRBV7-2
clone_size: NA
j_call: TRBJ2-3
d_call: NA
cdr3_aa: CASRPRGGGDGASTDTQYF
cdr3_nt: TGTGCCAGCAGACCCAGAGGGGGAGGGGACGGGGCTAGCACAGATACGCAGTATTTT

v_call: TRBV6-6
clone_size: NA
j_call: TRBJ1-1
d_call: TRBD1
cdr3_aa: CAAGTGFYMNTEAFF
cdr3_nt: TGTGCCGCCGGGACAGGATTTTACATGAACACTGAAGCTTTCTTT

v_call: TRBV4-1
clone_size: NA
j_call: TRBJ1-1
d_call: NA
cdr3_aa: CASSHETGNTEAFF
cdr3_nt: TGCGCCAGCAGCCATGAAACAGGGAACACTGAAGCTTTCTTT

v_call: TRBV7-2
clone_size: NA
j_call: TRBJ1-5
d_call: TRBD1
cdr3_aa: CASSLWGQGHQPQHF
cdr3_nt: TGTGCCAGCAGCTTATGGGGACAGGGTCATCAGCCCCAGCATTTT

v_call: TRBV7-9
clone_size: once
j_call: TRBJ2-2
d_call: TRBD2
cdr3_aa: CASNPGTSNTGELFF
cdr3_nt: TGTGCCAGCAACCCCGGGACTAGCAACACCGGGGAGCTGTTTTTT

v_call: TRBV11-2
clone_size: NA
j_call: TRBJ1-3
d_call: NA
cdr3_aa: CAWGRSISGNTIYF
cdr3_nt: TGTGCCTGGGGCAGATCAATCTCTGGAAACACCATATATTTT

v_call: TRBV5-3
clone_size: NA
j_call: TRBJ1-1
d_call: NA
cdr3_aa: CARSPSSVAFF
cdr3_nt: TGTGCCAGAAGCCCATCGTCGGTTGCTTTCTTT

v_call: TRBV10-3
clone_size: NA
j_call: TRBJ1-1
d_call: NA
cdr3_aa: CAISPTGRGKDTEAFF
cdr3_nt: TGTGCCATCAGCCCAACAGGGAGAGGAAAGGACACTGAAGCTTTCTTT

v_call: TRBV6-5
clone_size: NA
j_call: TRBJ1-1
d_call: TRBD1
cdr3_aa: CASSSSWTGLGTEAFF
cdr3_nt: TGTGCCAGCAGTTCCTCGTGGACAGGCCTAGGGACTGAAGCTTTCTTT

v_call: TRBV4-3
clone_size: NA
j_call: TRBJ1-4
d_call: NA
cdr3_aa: CASSQVGQGPNEKLFF
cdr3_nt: TGCGCCAGCAGCCAAGTTGGGCAGGGCCCTAATGAAAAACTGTTTTTT

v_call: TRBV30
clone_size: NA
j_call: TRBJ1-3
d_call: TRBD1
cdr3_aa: CAWVGQGVFSLSGNTIYF
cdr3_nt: TGTGCCTGGGTTGGACAGGGCGTTTTTAGTCTCTCTGGAAACACCATATATTTT

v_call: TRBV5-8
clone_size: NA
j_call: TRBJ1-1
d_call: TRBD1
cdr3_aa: CASSHTWTGGRGTEAFF
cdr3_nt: TGTGCCAGCAGCCATACCTGGACAGGGGGCAGGGGAACTGAAGCTTTCTTT

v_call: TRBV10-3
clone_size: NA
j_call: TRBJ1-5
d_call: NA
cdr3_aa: CAISEDSSQPQHF
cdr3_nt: TGTGCCATCAGTGAGGATAGCAGTCAGCCCCAGCATTTT

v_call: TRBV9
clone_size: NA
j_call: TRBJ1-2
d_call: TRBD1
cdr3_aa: CASSVDVQGAGGYTF
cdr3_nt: TGTGCCAGCAGCGTAGATGTACAGGGGGCAGGTGGCTACACCTTC

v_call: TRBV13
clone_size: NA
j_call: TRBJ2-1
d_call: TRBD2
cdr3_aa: CASSFPSGGAFEQFF
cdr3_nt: TGTGCCAGCAGCTTTCCTAGCGGGGGGGCTTTTGAGCAGTTCTTC

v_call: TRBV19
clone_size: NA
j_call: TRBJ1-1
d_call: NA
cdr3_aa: CASSRRMNTEAFF
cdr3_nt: TGTGCCAGTAGTAGGAGGATGAACACTGAAGCTTTCTTT

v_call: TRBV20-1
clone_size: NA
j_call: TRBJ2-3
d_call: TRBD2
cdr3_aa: CSASRLAGKADTQYF
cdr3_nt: TGCAGTGCTAGTCGGCTAGCGGGGAAGGCAGATACGCAGTATTTT

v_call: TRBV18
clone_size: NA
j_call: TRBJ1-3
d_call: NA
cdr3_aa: CASSPRTDGGSGNTIYF
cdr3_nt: TGTGCCAGCTCACCAAGGACTGACGGAGGATCTGGAAACACCATATATTTT

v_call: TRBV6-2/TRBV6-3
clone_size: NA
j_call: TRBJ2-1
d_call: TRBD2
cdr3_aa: CASSFRGLAGNEQFF
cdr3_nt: TGTGCCAGCAGCTTTCGCGGACTAGCGGGCAATGAGCAGTTCTTC

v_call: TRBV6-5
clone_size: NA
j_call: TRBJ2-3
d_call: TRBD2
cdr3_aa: CASSTGLAGGPQYF
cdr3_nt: TGTGCCAGCAGTACGGGACTAGCGGGAGGGCCGCAGTATTTT

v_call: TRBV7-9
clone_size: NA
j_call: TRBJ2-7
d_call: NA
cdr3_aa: CASSSLYEQYF
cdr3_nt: TGTGCCAGCAGCTCGTTGTACGAGCAGTACTTC

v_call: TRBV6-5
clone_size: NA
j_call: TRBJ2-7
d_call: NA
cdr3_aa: CASMRNPYEQYF
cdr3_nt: TGTGCCAGCATGAGGAACCCCTACGAGCAGTACTTC

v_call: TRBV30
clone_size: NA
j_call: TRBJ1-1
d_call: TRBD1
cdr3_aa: CAWSATGATEAFF
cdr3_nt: TGTGCCTGGAGTGCCACAGGGGCCACTGAAGCTTTCTTT

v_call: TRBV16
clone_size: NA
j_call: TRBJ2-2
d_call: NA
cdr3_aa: CASSQSAQRLNTGELFF
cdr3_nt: TGTGCCAGCAGCCAATCGGCCCAGCGCCTGAACACCGGGGAGCTGTTTTTT

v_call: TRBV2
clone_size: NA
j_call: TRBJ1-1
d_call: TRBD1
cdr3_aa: CASSGDRERVTTEAFF
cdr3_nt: TGTGCCAGCAGTGGGGACAGGGAGCGCGTGACGACTGAAGCTTTCTTT

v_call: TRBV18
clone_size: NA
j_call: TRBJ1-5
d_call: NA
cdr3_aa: CASSPGSNQPQHF
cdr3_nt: TGTGCCAGCTCACCCGGTAGCAATCAGCCCCAGCATTTT

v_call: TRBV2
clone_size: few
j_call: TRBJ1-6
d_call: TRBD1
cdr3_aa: CASRMGQENSPLHF
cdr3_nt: TGTGCCAGCAGGATGGGACAGGAAAATTCACCCCTCCACTTT

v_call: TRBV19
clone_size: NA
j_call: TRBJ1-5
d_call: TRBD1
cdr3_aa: CASRTGQQVFNQPQHF
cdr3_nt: TGTGCCAGTAGAACGGGACAGCAGGTCTTCAATCAGCCCCAGCATTTT

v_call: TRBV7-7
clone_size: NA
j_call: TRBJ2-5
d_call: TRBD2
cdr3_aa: CASSGGLAGLQETQYF
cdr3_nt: TGTGCTAGCAGCGGGGGACTAGCGGGGCTCCAAGAGACCCAGTACTTC

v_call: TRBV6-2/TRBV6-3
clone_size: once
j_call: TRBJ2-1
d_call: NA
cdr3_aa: CASSYTLSQGQFF
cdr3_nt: TGTGCCAGCAGTTATACGCTTTCACAGGGGCAGTTCTTC

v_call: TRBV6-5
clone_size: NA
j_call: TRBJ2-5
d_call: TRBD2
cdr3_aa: CASSYPTGGRETQYF
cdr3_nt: TGTGCCAGCAGTTACCCCACCGGGGGGAGAGAGACCCAGTACTTC

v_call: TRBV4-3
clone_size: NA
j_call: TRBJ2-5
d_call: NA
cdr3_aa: CASSPGGSGTQETQYF
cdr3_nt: TGCGCCAGCAGCCCCGGTGGTAGCGGAACCCAAGAGACCCAGTACTTC

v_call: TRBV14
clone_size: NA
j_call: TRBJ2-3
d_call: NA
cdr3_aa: CASSQELYTDTQYF
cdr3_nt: TGTGCCAGCAGCCAAGAACTGTACACAGATACGCAGTATTTT

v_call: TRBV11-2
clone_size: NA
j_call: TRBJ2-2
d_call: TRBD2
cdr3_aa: CASSSRIAGGLSGELFF
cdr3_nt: TGTGCCAGCAGCTCCCGAATAGCGGGGGGGCTGTCCGGGGAGCTGTTTTTT

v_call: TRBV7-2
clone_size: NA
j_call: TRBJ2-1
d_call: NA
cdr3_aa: CASSLATDPPNEQFF
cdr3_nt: TGTGCCAGCAGCTTAGCGACAGATCCCCCCAATGAGCAGTTCTTC

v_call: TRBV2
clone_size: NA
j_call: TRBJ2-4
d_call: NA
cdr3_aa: CASRQQATAKNIQYF
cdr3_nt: TGTGCCAGCAGGCAACAGGCTACGGCGAAAAACATTCAGTACTTC

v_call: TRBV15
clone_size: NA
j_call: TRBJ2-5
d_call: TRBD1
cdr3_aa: CATSRDLVGQGAWETQYF
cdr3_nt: TGTGCCACCAGCAGAGATCTAGTCGGACAGGGGGCTTGGGAGACCCAGTACTTC

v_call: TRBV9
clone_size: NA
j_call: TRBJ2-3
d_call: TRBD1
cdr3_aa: CASSRSGTGSADTQYF
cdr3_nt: TGTGCCAGCAGCAGATCCGGGACAGGTAGCGCAGATACGCAGTATTTT

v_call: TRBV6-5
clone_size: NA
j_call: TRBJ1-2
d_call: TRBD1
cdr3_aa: CASSTGTNYGYTF
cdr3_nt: TGTGCCAGCTCGACAGGGACTAACTATGGCTACACCTTC